This T cell receptor (beta chain) comes out of a study of blood T cells in healthy people across ages. Study-wide results and limits: Roughly linear age-related decline in beta diversity appeared, significant by age approximately 43.

Germline CDR1 MNHNS, CDR2 SASEGT. V lost 6 bases to trimming and J lost 0 bases; unmatched junction nucleotides: 7. The CDR3 runs to 15 residues. For the second PCR, which ran for about 7 to 11 cycles, a sample-barcoded 5' primer and a J-beta primer mix were used. TCRdb recomputed calls from the 5' RACE reads with MiXCR, one row per CDR3 protein. The table records 1,800,000 or so distinct CDR3 sequences, 39% of them present only once. In the case of this clonotype: Its matching antigen is unknown. Given a much more abundant clone one base away, this may be a read error.

This receptor was obtained from a human donor in good health. The chain recombines TRBV6-1 with TRBJ2-7, with 8 bases aligning to TRBD2. The specimen sequenced was blood. The CDR3 nucleotides read TGTGCCAGCAGAACCTATAGCGGGGTCTCCTACGAGCAGTACTTC. Translating it yields CASRTYSGVSYEQYF.